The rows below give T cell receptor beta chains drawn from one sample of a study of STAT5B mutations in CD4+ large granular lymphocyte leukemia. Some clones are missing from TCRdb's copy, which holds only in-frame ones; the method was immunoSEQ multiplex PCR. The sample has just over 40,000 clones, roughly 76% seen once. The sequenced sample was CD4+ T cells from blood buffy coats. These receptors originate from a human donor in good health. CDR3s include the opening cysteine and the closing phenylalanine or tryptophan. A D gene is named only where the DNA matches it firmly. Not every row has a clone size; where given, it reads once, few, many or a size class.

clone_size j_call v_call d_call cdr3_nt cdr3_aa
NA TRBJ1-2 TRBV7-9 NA TGTGCCAGCAGCTTAGACAGGGATGGCTACACCTTC CASSLDRDGYTF
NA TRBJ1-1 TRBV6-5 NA TGTGCCAGCAGCTTGGACTGGAACACTGAAGCTTTCTTT CASSLDWNTEAFF
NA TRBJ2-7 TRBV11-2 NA TGTGCCAGCAGCCTCCGGATAGGACTCCAGGCGGGGCCACGGTACGAGCAGTACTTC CASSLRIGLQAGPRYEQYF
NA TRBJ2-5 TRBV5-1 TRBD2 TGCGCCAGCAGCGACCCCGGGACTAGGGCAAAGACCCAGTACTTC CASSDPGTRAKTQYF
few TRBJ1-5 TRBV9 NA TGTGCCAGCAGCCCGACGGGCGCCCCCAATCAGCCCCAGCATTTT CASSPTGAPNQPQHF
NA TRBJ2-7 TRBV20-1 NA TGCAGTGCTAGCTTACAGTACGAGCAGTACTTC CSASLQYEQYF
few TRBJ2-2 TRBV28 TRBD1 TGTGCCAGCGATCGGACAGGGAGAAGGACCGGGGAGCTGTTTTTT CASDRTGRRTGELFF
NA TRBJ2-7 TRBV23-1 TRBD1 TGCGCCAGCAGTCACCTCGACAGGGTACATGACTACGAGCAGTACTTC CASSHLDRVHDYEQYF
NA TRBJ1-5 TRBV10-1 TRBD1 TGCGCCAGCAGTGAGCGGACAGGCCTCGATCAGCCCCAGCATTTT CASSERTGLDQPQHF
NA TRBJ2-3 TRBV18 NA TGTGCCAGCTTGCGCAGGGGAACAGATACGCAGTATTTT CASLRRGTDTQYF
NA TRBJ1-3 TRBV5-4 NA TGTGCCAGCAGCTTACGGGGTGTCGGAAACACCATATATTTT CASSLRGVGNTIYF
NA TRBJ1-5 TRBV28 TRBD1 TGTGCCAGCAGTCCAGGGGGCGCGAATCAGCCCCAGCATTTT CASSPGGANQPQHF
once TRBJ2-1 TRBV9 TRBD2 TGTGCCAGCAGGGATAATCCGGGACTAGCGGGGGCGGACTCCTACAATGAGCAGTTCTTC CASRDNPGLAGADSYNEQFF
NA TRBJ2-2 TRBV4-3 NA TGCGCCAGCAGCCAAGAGACGGGGAACACCGGGGAGCTGTTTTTT CASSQETGNTGELFF
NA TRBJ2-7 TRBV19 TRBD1 TGTGCCAGTAAACCCGGGACAGGGGCCTACGAGCAGTACTTC CASKPGTGAYEQYF
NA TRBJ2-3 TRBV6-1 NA TGTGCCAGCAGTGAACGTTTGGATACGCAGTATTTT CASSERLDTQYF
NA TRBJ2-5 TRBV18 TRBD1 TGTGCCAGCTCACCAAGGGGGCAGGGGAGAGAGACCCAGTACTTC CASSPRGQGRETQYF
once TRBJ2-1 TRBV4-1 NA TGCGCCAGCAGCCACAGGGGAGGCACCTACAATGAGCAGTTCTTC CASSHRGGTYNEQFF
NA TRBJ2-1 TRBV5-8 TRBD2 TGTGCCAGCAGCCCTTGGACAGGACTAGCGGGAAATGAGCAGTTCTTC CASSPWTGLAGNEQFF
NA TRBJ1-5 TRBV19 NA TGTGCCAGTAGTATAGACTCGCATCAGCCCCAGCATTTT CASSIDSHQPQHF
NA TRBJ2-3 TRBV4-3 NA TGCGCCAGCAGCCAAGATATGGTCACAGATACGCAGTATTTT CASSQDMVTDTQYF
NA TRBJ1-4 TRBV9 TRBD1 TGTGCCAGCAGCCCCCGACAGGGGAATAATGAAAAACTGTTTTTT CASSPRQGNNEKLFF
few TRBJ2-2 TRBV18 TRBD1 TGTGCCAGCTCACCCCGGGACAGGGTCACCGGGGAGCTGTTTTTT CASSPRDRVTGELFF
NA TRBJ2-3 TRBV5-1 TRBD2 TGCGCCAGCAGCTTGCGGGGGGCAGATACGCAGTATTTT CASSLRGADTQYF
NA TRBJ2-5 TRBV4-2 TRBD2 TGTGCCAGCAGCCAAGTCGGAGCGGGGGGGCTGGAGACCCAGTACTTC CASSQVGAGGLETQYF
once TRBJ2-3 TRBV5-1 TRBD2 TGCGCCAGCACTAGACTAGCGACAGATACGCAGTATTTT CASTRLATDTQYF
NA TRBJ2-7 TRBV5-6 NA TGTGCCAGCAGCTTGGCATTGCAGGGCTACGAGCAGTACTTC CASSLALQGYEQYF